The TCR beta chain under discussion was sequenced for a study of fetal regulatory T cell absence and autoimmunity. Study-wide background: Exocrine pancreas autoimmunity occurred in IPEX patients lacking clinical diabetes.

Comments on this clone: Its cognate antigen is unknown.

The ends lost 3 bases at V and 5 bases at J; junction bases unmatched: 8. Germline-derived CDR1 and CDR2 are GTSNPN and SVGIG (reference sequence). CDR3 size: 14 residues. Sequencing used immunoSEQ multiplex PCR; TCRdb keeps in-frame clones, though not all of them. This table has approximately 94,000 clones, around 72% appearing once. Study-wide results and limits: In IPEX syndrome, oligoclonal enrichment was read as supporting prenatal antigen-driven autoimmunity in the pancreas. Compared with cord blood, pancreas showed oligoclonal TCR enrichment, some clones over 80-fold. Pancreas and cord blood did not differ much in TRB family usage.

The specimen was pancreas tissue. This TCR was recovered from a male donor with IPEX syndrome. The V gene is TRBV30, the J gene TRBJ2-5, with TRBD2 matching over 8 bases. This chain's CDR3 is CAWSKRGGGETQYF. CDR3 sequence (DNA): TGTGCCTGGAGCAAACGGGGGGGCGGCGAGACCCAGTACTTC. Filled out from reference TRBV30 and TRBJ2-5, the complete variable domain reads SQTIHQWPATLVQPVGSPLSLECTVEGTSNPNLYWYRQAAGRGLQLLFYSVGIGQISSEVPQNLSASRPQDRQFILSSKKLLLSDSGFYLCAWSKRGGGETQYFGPGTRLLVL.